These 13 T cell receptor beta chains were all obtained from the same sample, sequenced in a study of blood T cell repertoires in COVID-19. TCRdb's copy holds only in-frame clones and misses some; the assay was immunoSEQ multiplex PCR. The data show about 69,000 clones, with roughly 86% seen just once and 16% held by the top ten. The specimen sequenced was peripheral blood. The origin of the receptors is a man aged 35 to 55 with COVID-19, enrolled during active disease.

The chain has TRBV7-2 and TRBJ1-4; no firm D call. V was pared by 4 bases and J by 14 bases, with 17 bases between. The CDR3 runs to 13 residues. CDR1 and CDR2 (germline): SGHTA, FQGNSA. This chain's CDR3 is CASSSSQSGWLFF. The CDR3 DNA follows: TGTGCCAGCAGCTCCTCCCAGTCGGGGTGGCTGTTTTTT.

The rearrangement joins TRBV3-1 (or the pseudogene TRBV3-2) to TRBJ1-1; unclear D gene. Germline V gene sequence: CDR1 LGHDT, CDR2 YNNKEL (reference sequence). Trimming removed 0 bases from V and 1 base from J, with 15 bases in between. This CDR3 region has 17 residues. The CDR3 loop reads CASSQDPVNSRNTEAFF. The CDR3 bases are TGTGCCAGCAGCCAAGACCCGGTCAACTCTCGGAACACTGAAGCTTTCTTT.

The chain employs TRBV18 and TRBJ2-7; the match to TRBD1 covers 10 bases. The junction had 5 bases not matched to a gene; V was cut back by 8 bases and J by 4 bases. The CDR3 contains 13 residues. Germline V gene data show CDR1 as KGHSH and CDR2 as LQKENI. CDR3 protein: CASGQGDWYEQYF. For the CDR3, the DNA is TGTGCCAGCGGACAGGGGGATTGGTACGAGCAGTACTTC.

The rearrangement joins TRBV7-6 to TRBJ1-1, with D possibly being TRBD1 (5 bases). Trimming stripped 2 bases from V and 1 base from J, with 14 bases between. CDR1 SGHVS and CDR2 FNYEAQ come from the germline V gene. CDR3 length equals 16 residues. CDR3 region: CASSLQGLGSNTEAFF. The DNA of the CDR3 is TGTGCCAGCAGCTTACAGGGACTCGGATCGAACACTGAAGCTTTCTTT.

The chain has TRBV5-1 and TRBJ1-2, with TRBD1 matching 10 bases. The CDR3 spans 15 residues. The V gene end was trimmed by 0 bases and the J gene end by 3 bases; junction bases not matched to a gene: 2. The germline V gene encodes CDR1 SGHRS and CDR2 YFSETQ. The CDR3 loop reads CASSLGDRGDYGYTF. The CDR3 DNA sequence: TGCGCCAGCAGCTTGGGGGACAGGGGAGACTATGGCTACACCTTC.

The genes are TRBV6-1 and TRBJ1-2; TRBD1 matches 9 bases. Germline lookup yields CDR1 MNHNS and CDR2 SASEGT. This CDR3 region has 16 residues. Trimming took 1 base from V and 4 from J; bases not matched to a gene: 7. CDR3 amino acids: CASSEGPGTGTYGYTF. CDR3 nucleotides: TGTGCCAGCAGTGAAGGGCCCGGGACAGGGACCTATGGCTACACCTTC.

The CDR3 DNA follows: TGTGCCAGCAGTTTATCAGCGGGACTGTCTTCCGAGCAGTACTTC. Its translation: CASSLSAGLSSEQYF. This chain joins TRBV27 and TRBJ2-7, with 7 bases matching TRBD2. After removal of 0 bases from V and 6 bases from J, the junction contained 8 bases not matched to a gene. CDR3 length: 15 residues. Germline V CDR1 and CDR2: MNHEY, SMNVEV (reference sequence).

This sequence joins TRBV5-1 and TRBJ2-5; D may be TRBD1 (5 bases). The CDR3 runs to 15 residues. CDR1 is SGHRS and CDR2 is YFSETQ in the germline V gene. The V and J ends lost 2 bases and 2 bases respectively, with 13 bases between them. In nucleotides, the CDR3 is TGCGCCAGCAGCTTTAATCCTGCAGGGCAAGAGACCCAGTACTTC. This codes for CASSFNPAGQETQYF.

This chain connects TRBV10-1 to TRBJ2-7; TRBD1 matches 9 bases. The CDR3 loop spans 15 amino acids. V shed 4 bases and J 4 bases; nucleotides not matched to a gene: 8. Germline loops: CDR1 WNHNN, CDR2 SYGVQD (reference sequence). DNA of the CDR3: TGCGCCAGCAGTGGGCCGGGACAGGGAAAATACGAGCAGTACTTC. Amino acid sequence: CASSGPGQGKYEQYF.

The chain is built from TRBV7-9 and TRBJ2-7, with 8 bases identical to TRBD2. V trimming: 4 bases; J trimming: 2 bases; junction bases outside the gene matches: 16. CDR1 is SEHNR and CDR2 is FQNEAQ in the germline V gene (reference sequence). This CDR3 spans 18 amino acids. The DNA for the CDR3 is TGTGCCAGCAGCTCGAACACCGACGCTGTGACTAGCGCCTACGAGCAGTACTTC. Encoded protein: CASSSNTDAVTSAYEQYF.

This clone was seen once. The CDR3 loop is CASSTGTGPFSQETQYF. For the CDR3, the DNA is TGTGCCAGTAGTACCGGAACAGGGCCGTTTAGCCAAGAGACCCAGTACTTC. V gene TRBV19 combines with J gene TRBJ2-5, with D perhaps TRBD1 (6 bases). Trimming took off 4 bases at V and 1 base at J, with 19 bases between the two ends. Looked up from germline, CDR1 is LNHDA and CDR2 is SQIVND (reference sequence). This CDR3 has 17 residues.

This chain joins TRBV28 and TRBJ1-2, with a tentative D call TRBD1 (5 bases). The CDR3 runs to 14 residues. The germline V gene encodes CDR1 MDHEN and CDR2 SYDVKM. V lost 3 bases to trimming and J lost 5 bases, with 13 bases between them. The CDR3 here is CASSLVGGLYGYTF. The CDR3 nucleotides read TGTGCCAGCAGTTTGGTGGGGGGACTGTATGGCTACACCTTC.

The V and J genes are TRBV3-1 (or the pseudogene TRBV3-2) and TRBJ1-3; D might be TRBD1 (6 bases). V was pared by 3 bases and J by 5 bases, with 11 bases between. The CDR3 contains 14 residues. Looked up from germline, CDR1 is LGHDT and CDR2 is YNNKEL (reference sequence). CDR3 sequence: CASSQRDIRNTIYF. The CDR3 DNA follows: TGTGCCAGCAGCCAGAGGGACATTCGAAACACCATATATTTT.